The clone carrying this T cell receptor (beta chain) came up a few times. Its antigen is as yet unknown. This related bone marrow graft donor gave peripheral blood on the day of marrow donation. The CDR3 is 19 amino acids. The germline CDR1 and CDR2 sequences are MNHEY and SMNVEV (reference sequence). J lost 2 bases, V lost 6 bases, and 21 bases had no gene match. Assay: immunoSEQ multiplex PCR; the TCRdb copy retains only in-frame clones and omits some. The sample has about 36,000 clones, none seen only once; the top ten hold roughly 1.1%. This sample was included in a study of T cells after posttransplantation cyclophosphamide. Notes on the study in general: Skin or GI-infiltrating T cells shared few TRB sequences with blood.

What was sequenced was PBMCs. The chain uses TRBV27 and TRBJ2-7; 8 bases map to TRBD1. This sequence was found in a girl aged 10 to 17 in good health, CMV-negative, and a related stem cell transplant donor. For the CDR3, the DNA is TGTGCCAGCAGCCAAACCTTCCTTCGCGGACAGGGTTTCCCCTACGAGCAGTACTTC. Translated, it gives CASSQTFLRGQGFPYEQYF.